A single sample gave rise to the 23 T cell receptor beta chains below, sequenced in a study of blood T cell repertoires in COVID-19. Profiled with immunoSEQ multiplex PCR; TCRdb holds only in-frame clones, not every one. Of around 280,000 clones detected, more than 75% appear once; the ten largest clones hold 2.1%. Sample: peripheral blood. Receptors were obtained from a woman in her twenties or thirties who had recovered from COVID-19.

This chain links TRBV5-1 with TRBJ2-1; the D is unclear. The CDR3 is made up of 14 amino acids. V gave up 1 base and J gave up 4 bases, with 9 bases separating them. Germline CDR1 SGHRS, CDR2 YFSETQ. CDR3 loop: CASSLNRVYNEQFF. DNA for the CDR3: TGCGCCAGCAGCTTGAATCGGGTGTACAATGAGCAGTTCTTC. Complete variable domain (other parts from reference TRBV5-1 and TRBJ2-1): KAGVTQTPRYLIKTRGQQVTLSCSPISGHRSVSWYQQTPGQGLQFLFEYFSETQRNKGNFPGRFSGRQFSNSRSEMNVSTLELGDSALYLCASSLNRVYNEQFFGPGTRLTVL.

Points on this clone: Its ends do not fully match the called genes, so a read error is possible. The chain has TRBV6-4 and TRBJ2-7; TRBD2 agrees at 9 bases. CDR3 size: 13 residues. The germline CDR1 and CDR2 sequences are MRHNA and SNTAGT. The CDR3 is CASSDSTREGIDF. The CDR3 nucleotides are TGTGCCAGCAGTGACTCGACGCGGGAGGGCATAGACTTC.

Comments on this clone: This sample also contains other DNA sequences that code for the same CDR3. The chain has TRBV5-8 and TRBJ2-1; TRBD2 matches at 9 bases. Unmatched junction bases numbered 8, after V lost 0 bases and J lost 10 bases. The CDR3 is made up of 15 amino acids. Germline assignment: CDR1 SGHTS and CDR2 YDEGEE. CDR3 sequence: CASSLGVAGAEEQFF. The CDR3 DNA reads TGTGCCAGCAGCTTGGGGGTAGCGGGAGCAGAGGAGCAGTTCTTC.

The chain is built from TRBV19 and TRBJ1-2, with 7 bases aligning to TRBD1. From germline, CDR1 is LNHDA and CDR2 SQIVND (reference sequence). V gave up 6 bases and J gave up 4 bases; unmatched junction bases: 8. The CDR3 extends over 14 amino acids. Here the CDR3 reads CASRMDRPTYGYTF. CDR3 sequence (DNA): TGTGCCAGTAGGATGGACAGGCCTACCTATGGCTACACCTTC. Full variable domain (remainder filled in from reference TRBV19 and TRBJ1-2): DGGITQSPKYLFRKEGQNVTLSCEQNLNHDAMYWYRQDPGQGLRLIYYSQIVNDFQKGDIAEGYSVSREKKESFPLTVTSAQKNPTAFYLCASRMDRPTYGYTFGSGTRLTVV.

The chain is built from TRBV28 and TRBJ2-7; TRBD1 is a possible D gene (6 bases). Trimming pared 2 bases from V and 5 bases from J, leaving 13 bases between. The CDR3 has 14 residues. Germline V gives CDR1 MDHEN, CDR2 SYDVKM. CDR3 sequence (DNA): TGTGCCAGCAGTTTACCCCACAGGGCCAACGAGCAGTACTTC. This sequence encodes CASSLPHRANEQYF.

The chain uses TRBV12-5 and TRBJ2-7, with 9 positions matching TRBD1. The CDR3 runs to 14 residues. V lost 4 bases to trimming and J lost 2 bases; unmatched junction nucleotides: 3. The germline CDR1 and CDR2 sequences are LGHNT and FRNRAP. The CDR3 here is CASGSGTGTYEQYF. In DNA, the CDR3 is TGTGCTAGTGGTTCCGGGACAGGGACCTACGAGCAGTACTTC.

This chain links TRBV28 with TRBJ1-1; no clear D gene. The CDR3 is 16 residues long. The V gene lost 3 bases and the J gene lost 5 bases, with 19 bases spanning the gap. CDR1 and CDR2 from the germline V gene are MDHEN and SYDVKM. This chain's CDR3 is CASSFQEGRGRTEAFF. For the CDR3, the DNA is TGTGCCAGCAGTTTCCAGGAAGGACGGGGTCGAACTGAAGCTTTCTTT.

This chain links TRBV7-6 with TRBJ2-1; TRBD2 aligns across 12 bases. Germline CDR1 is SGHVS and CDR2 is FNYEAQ. This CDR3 is 16 amino acids long. Trimming at V came to 5 bases and at J to 10 bases, leaving 12 bases not matched to a gene. The CDR3 nucleotides read TGTGCCAGCAGCCCGCAGCTAGCGGGAGGGCCGAAGGAGCAGTTCTTC. It codes for CASSPQLAGGPKEQFF.

V gene TRBV3-1 (or the pseudogene TRBV3-2) combines with J gene TRBJ1-1; possible D gene TRBD1, 5 bases. This CDR3 has 14 residues. From germline, CDR1 is LGHDT and CDR2 YNNKEL (reference sequence). The V end lost 2 bases, the J end lost 1 base, and 8 bases lay between the germline ends. CDR3: CASSQPGQNTEAFF. CDR3 bases: TGTGCCAGCAGCCAACCCGGACAGAACACTGAAGCTTTCTTT.

The rearrangement uses TRBV19 and TRBJ1-5; the match to TRBD1 covers 12 bases. The CDR3 sequence is 17 residues long. Germline lookup yields CDR1 LNHDA and CDR2 SQIVND (reference sequence). The junction had 7 bases not matched to a gene; V was cut back by 5 bases and J by 2 bases. CDR3 in amino acids: CASSPGTGGRGNQPQHF. The CDR3, as DNA: TGTGCCAGTAGTCCGGGGACAGGGGGCAGGGGCAATCAGCCCCAGCATTTT.

The rearrangement uses TRBV2 and TRBJ1-6, with D possibly TRBD1 on 5 matching bases. This CDR3 has 14 residues. Per the germline V gene, CDR1 is SNHLY and CDR2 is FYNNEI. V was pared by 3 bases and J by 7 bases, with 10 bases between. CDR3 bases: TGTGCCAGCAGTGATACAGGCCTCAATTCACCCCTCCACTTT. Protein product: CASSDTGLNSPLHF.

This chain links TRBV5-4 with TRBJ2-1; possible D gene TRBD1, 6 bases. Germline CDR1 SGHNT, CDR2 YYREEE (reference sequence). The CDR3 loop spans 12 amino acids. Trimming stripped 2 bases from V and 8 bases from J, with 8 bases between. CDR3 in amino acids: CASSLQGYEQFF. CDR3 DNA: TGTGCCAGCAGCTTACAGGGCTATGAGCAGTTCTTC.

J is TRBJ1-6 and V is TRBV30; 7 nucleotides agree with TRBD1. With V trimmed by 1 base and J by 9 bases, 6 bases remained unmatched. This CDR3 contains 14 residues. Germline lookup yields CDR1 GTSNPN and CDR2 SVGIG (reference sequence). The CDR3 DNA is TGTGCCTGGAGTGCAGGCTCAGGGGGTTCACCCCTCCACTTT. It translates to CAWSAGSGGSPLHF.

The count of this clone is one. CDR3 sequence reads: CASSFFGDSQNEQFF. In nucleotides, the CDR3 is TGTGCCAGCAGCTTTTTTGGGGACTCCCAGAATGAGCAGTTCTTC. The rearrangement links TRBV11-2 to TRBJ2-1; the D gene is possibly TRBD2 (6 bases). The CDR3 covers 15 residues. V was pared by 3 bases and J by 7 bases, with 16 bases between. The germline gives CDR1 SGHAT, CDR2 FQNNGV.

V usage is TRBV7-9 and J usage is TRBJ2-1, with 8 nucleotides matching TRBD1. The germline V gene has CDR1 SEHNR and CDR2 FQNEAQ (reference sequence). The CDR3 is 16 residues long. V lost 4 bases and J lost 1; bases outside the gene matches: 6. The CDR3 bases are TGTGCCAGCAGCTCAGACAGGGGCCGATCCTACAATGAGCAGTTCTTC. It translates to CASSSDRGRSYNEQFF.

This chain joins TRBV6-1 and TRBJ1-5; a weak D match, TRBD1 (5 bases). Germline V gives CDR1 MNHNS, CDR2 SASEGT. The CDR3 contains 20 residues. V was shortened by 0 bases and J by 6 bases, with 27 bases between the two germline ends. The CDR3 loop reads CASSEALLGRANPLTQPQHF. The CDR3 bases are TGTGCCAGCAGTGAAGCGCTTCTTGGCAGGGCGAACCCCCTGACTCAGCCCCAGCATTTT.

This clone was seen just once. The chain is built from TRBV10-3 and TRBJ1-5; 10 nucleotides align to TRBD1. The V and J ends lost 6 bases and 2 bases, in that order; junction bases with no gene match: 10. The CDR3 has 17 residues. Germline lookup yields CDR1 ENHRY and CDR2 SYGVKD. The CDR3 DNA follows: TGTGCCATCAGCTCAACCGGGACAGGGGAGGGCAATCAGCCCCAGCATTTT. Its translation: CAISSTGTGEGNQPQHF.

The V and J genes are TRBV2 and TRBJ1-1; possible D gene TRBD1, 5 bases. V was cut by 7 bases and J by 3 bases, with 15 bases left in between. Per germline, CDR1 SNHLY and CDR2 FYNNEI. The CDR3 is 14 residues long. This chain's CDR3 is CASNLNGGDTEAFF. The DNA of the CDR3 is TGTGCCAGCAACCTAAACGGGGGGGACACTGAAGCTTTCTTT.

The chain links TRBV6-4 to TRBJ2-1; 8 bases fit TRBD1. CDR3 length: 15 amino acids. CDR1 is MRHNA and CDR2 is SNTAGT in the germline V gene. V lost 3 bases and J lost 8; bases outside the gene matches: 9. CDR3 in amino acids: CASSDSGGDFDEQFF. The DNA of the CDR3 is TGTGCCAGCAGTGATTCAGGGGGCGACTTCGATGAGCAGTTCTTC.

The genes are TRBV7-9 and TRBJ1-2; 8 positions match TRBD1. The CDR3 contains 14 residues. V was clipped by 6 bases and J by 8 bases; unmatched bases: 11. CDR1 and CDR2 (germline): SEHNR, FQNEAQ (reference sequence). In nucleotides, the CDR3 is TGTGCCAGCAGAACGCCTGGACAGGGAAACGGCTACACCTTC. This encodes CASRTPGQGNGYTF. Supplemented by reference TRBV7-9 and TRBJ1-2, the full variable domain reads DTGVSQNPRHKITKRGQNVTFRCDPISEHNRLYWYRQTLGQGPEFLTYFQNEAQLEKSRLLSDRFSAERPKGSFSTLEIQRTEQGDSAMYLCASRTPGQGNGYTFGSGTRLTVV.

The J gene is TRBJ1-4, the V gene TRBV5-4; weak D call: TRBD1 (5 bases). Trimming took off 0 bases at V and 5 bases at J, with 14 bases between the two ends. CDR3 size: 16 residues. In germline, CDR1 is SGHNT, CDR2 YYREEE (reference sequence). The DNA for the CDR3 is TGTGCCAGCAGCTTGGCGGGAGGGGCGCGGAATGAAAAACTGTTTTTT. As protein: CASSLAGGARNEKLFF.

This chain links TRBV15 with TRBJ1-2; possibly TRBD1 for D (6 bases). Germline assignment: CDR1 LNHNV and CDR2 YYDKDF (reference sequence). Trimming pared 1 base from V and 7 bases from J, leaving 10 bases between. This CDR3 region has 13 residues. The CDR3 loop is CATSRGQGLGYTF. CDR3 bases: TGTGCCACCAGCAGAGGTCAGGGGCTTGGCTACACCTTC. Drawing the rest from reference TRBV15 and TRBJ1-2, the complete variable domain is DAMVIQNPRYQVTQFGKPVTLSCSQTLNHNVMYWYQQKSSQAPKLLFHYYDKDFNNEADTPDNFQSRRPNTSFCFLDIRSPGLGDTAMYLCATSRGQGLGYTFGSGTRLTVV.

The chain links TRBV23-1 to TRBJ2-2; 9 bases align to TRBD1. TRBV23-1 is filed as an ORF, its function uncertain. Trimming took 0 bases from V and 5 from J; bases not matched to a gene: 16. The CDR3 has 20 residues. The CDR3 loop is CASSQSRPLWDRVWTGELFF. In nucleotides, the CDR3 is TGCGCCAGCAGTCAATCTCGCCCCTTATGGGACAGGGTTTGGACCGGGGAGCTGTTTTTT.